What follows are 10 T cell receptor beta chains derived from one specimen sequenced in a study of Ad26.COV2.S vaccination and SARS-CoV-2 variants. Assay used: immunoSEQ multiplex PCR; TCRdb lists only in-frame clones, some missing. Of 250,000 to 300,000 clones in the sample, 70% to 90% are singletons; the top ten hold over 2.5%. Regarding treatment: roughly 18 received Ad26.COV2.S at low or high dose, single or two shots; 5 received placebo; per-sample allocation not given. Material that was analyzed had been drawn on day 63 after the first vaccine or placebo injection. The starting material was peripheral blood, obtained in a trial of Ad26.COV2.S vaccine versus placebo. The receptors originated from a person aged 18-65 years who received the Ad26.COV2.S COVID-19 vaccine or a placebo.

Written as DNA, the CDR3 is TGTGCCAGCAGTGAGGGCCGTTGGGGCGAGCAGTACTTC. This translates into CASSEGRWGEQYF. The gene calls are TRBV2 and TRBJ2-7; D uncertain. From germline, CDR1 is SNHLY and CDR2 FYNNEI. Deletions cut 3 bases from V and 6 bases from J, with 12 bases between. The CDR3 is 13 residues long.

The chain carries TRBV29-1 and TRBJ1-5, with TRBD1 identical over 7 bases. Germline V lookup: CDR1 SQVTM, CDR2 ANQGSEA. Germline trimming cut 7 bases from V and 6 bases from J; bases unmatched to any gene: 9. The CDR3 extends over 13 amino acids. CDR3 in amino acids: CSAATGMSQPQHF. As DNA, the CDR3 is TGCAGCGCCGCGACAGGGATGAGTCAGCCCCAGCATTTT. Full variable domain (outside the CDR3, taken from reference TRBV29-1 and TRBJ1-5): SAVISQKPSRDICQRGTSLTIQCQVDSQVTMMFWYRQQPGQSLTLIATANQGSEATYESGFVIDKFPISRPNLTFSTLTVSNMSPEDSSIYLCSAATGMSQPQHFGDGTRLSIL.

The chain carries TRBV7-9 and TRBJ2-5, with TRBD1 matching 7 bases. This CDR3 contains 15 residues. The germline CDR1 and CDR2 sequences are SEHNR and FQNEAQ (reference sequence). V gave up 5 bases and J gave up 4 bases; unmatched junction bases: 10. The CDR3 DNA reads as TGTGCCAGCAGCCACGCGACAGGGAATGGAGAGACCCAGTACTTC. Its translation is CASSHATGNGETQYF.

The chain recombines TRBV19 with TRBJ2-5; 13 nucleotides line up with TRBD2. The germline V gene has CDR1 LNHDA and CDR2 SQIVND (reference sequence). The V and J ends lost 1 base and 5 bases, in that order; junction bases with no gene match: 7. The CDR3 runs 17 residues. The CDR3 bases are TGTGCCAGTAGTATAGGGACTAGCGGGGGTGGTTTGGAGACCCAGTACTTC. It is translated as CASSIGTSGGGLETQYF.

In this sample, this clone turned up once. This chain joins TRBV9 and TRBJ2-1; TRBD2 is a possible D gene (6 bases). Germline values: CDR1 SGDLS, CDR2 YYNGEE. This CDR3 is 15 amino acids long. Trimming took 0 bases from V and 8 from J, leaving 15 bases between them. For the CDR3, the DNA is TGTGCCAGCAGCGTAGGCGGGATAATACAAGATGAGCAGTTCTTC. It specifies CASSVGGIIQDEQFF.

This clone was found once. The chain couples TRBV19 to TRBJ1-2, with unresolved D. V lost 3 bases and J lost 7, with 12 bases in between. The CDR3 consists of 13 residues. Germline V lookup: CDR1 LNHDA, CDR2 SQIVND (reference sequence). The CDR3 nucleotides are TGTGCCAGTAGTATGGGAAGGGCCGGTGGCTACACCTTC. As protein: CASSMGRAGGYTF. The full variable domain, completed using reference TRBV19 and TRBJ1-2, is DGGITQSPKYLFRKEGQNVTLSCEQNLNHDAMYWYRQDPGQGLRLIYYSQIVNDFQKGDIAEGYSVSREKKESFPLTVTSAQKNPTAFYLCASSMGRAGGYTFGSGTRLTVV.

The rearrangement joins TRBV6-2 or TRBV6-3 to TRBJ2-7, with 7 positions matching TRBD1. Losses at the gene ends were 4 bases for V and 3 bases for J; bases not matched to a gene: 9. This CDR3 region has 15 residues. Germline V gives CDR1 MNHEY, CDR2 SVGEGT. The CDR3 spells CASSFRGLLLYEQYF. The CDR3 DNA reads TGTGCCAGCAGTTTTAGGGGGCTCCTCCTCTACGAGCAGTACTTC.

The CDR3 sequence: CASSLSSGSMKTQYF. For the CDR3, the DNA is TGTGCCAGCAGTTTATCTAGCGGGAGCATGAAGACCCAGTACTTC. The gene calls are TRBV27 and TRBJ2-5; TRBD2 matches at 9 bases. This CDR3 is 15 amino acids long. The ends lost 0 bases at V and 6 bases at J; junction bases unmatched: 5. Germline CDR1 MNHEY, CDR2 SMNVEV (reference sequence).

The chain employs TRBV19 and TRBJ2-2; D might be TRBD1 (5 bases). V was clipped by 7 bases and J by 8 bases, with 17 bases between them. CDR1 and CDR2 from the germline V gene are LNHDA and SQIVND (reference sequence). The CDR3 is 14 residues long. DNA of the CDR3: TGTGCCAGTACTCACGAAGGGGCCCCGGGGGAGCTGTTTTTT. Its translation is CASTHEGAPGELFF.

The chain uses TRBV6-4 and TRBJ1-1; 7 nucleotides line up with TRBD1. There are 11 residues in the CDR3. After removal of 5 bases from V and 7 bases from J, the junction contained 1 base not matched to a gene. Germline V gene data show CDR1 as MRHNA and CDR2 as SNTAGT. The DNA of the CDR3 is TGTGCCAGCAGTTGGGACAGTGAAGCTTTCTTT. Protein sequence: CASSWDSEAFF.